These 7 T cell receptor beta chains were all obtained from the same sample, sequenced in a study of TIL therapy for anti-PD-1-resistant metastatic lung cancer. This was the immunoSEQ v3 assay. Only in-frame clones appear in the TCRdb table, and some are missing; sequencing was by immunoSEQ multiplex PCR. The data show approximately 97,000 clones, with about three fifths seen just once and 9.5% to 12% held by the top ten. Time point: pre-treatment sample, taken before nivolumab and TIL therapy. Most excised metastases sampled were pleural nodules or supraclavicular lymph nodes. This specimen was tumor tissue, taken at baseline. Receptor source: a person aged 25-79 years with non-small cell lung cancer.

This chain links TRBV28 with TRBJ2-3; TRBD2 agrees at 8 bases. Germline values: CDR1 MDHEN, CDR2 SYDVKM. Losses at the gene ends were 6 bases for V and 10 bases for J; bases not matched to a gene: 12. This CDR3 contains 14 residues. For the CDR3, the DNA is TGTGCCAGCAGCTTTCCCTTGACTAGCGCGCCGCAGTATTTT. This sequence encodes CASSFPLTSAPQYF.

This clone was detected a few times. The chain's CDR3 is CASSVTGARSGANVLTF. The CDR3 coding sequence is TGTGCCAGTAGTGTAACAGGGGCGCGCTCTGGGGCCAACGTCCTGACTTTC. The chain is built from TRBV19 and TRBJ2-6; 7 positions match TRBD1. V trimming: 5 bases; J trimming: 0 bases; junction bases outside the gene matches: 7. CDR1 LNHDA and CDR2 SQIVND come from the germline V gene (reference sequence). The CDR3 totals 17 residues.

The chain recombines TRBV29-1 with TRBJ2-1, with a possible D match to TRBD1 (6 bases). The germline V gene encodes CDR1 SQVTM and CDR2 ANQGSEA. V gave up 6 bases and J gave up 0 bases, with 27 bases separating them. This CDR3 contains 19 residues. The CDR3 is CSVSTSGTNTTSSYNEQFF. The CDR3 coding sequence is TGCAGCGTCTCCACGTCCGGGACAAACACTACGAGCTCCTACAATGAGCAGTTCTTC.

The chain has TRBV6-4 and TRBJ1-5, with a tentative D call TRBD1 (6 bases). CDR3 length: 17 residues. V was pared by 0 bases and J by 6 bases, with 18 bases between. Germline V gene lookup returns CDR1 MRHNA and CDR2 SNTAGT. The CDR3 protein is CASSDSGLWTATQPQHF. As DNA, the CDR3 is TGTGCCAGCAGTGACTCCGGACTATGGACAGCTACTCAGCCCCAGCATTTT.

J is TRBJ1-1 and V is TRBV19; D unclear. V was shortened by 6 bases and J by 0 bases, with 8 bases between the two germline ends. The CDR3 totals 13 residues. Per germline, CDR1 LNHDA and CDR2 SQIVND (reference sequence). CDR3 residues: CASRDQMNTEAFF. The CDR3, as DNA: TGTGCCAGTAGGGATCAGATGAACACTGAAGCTTTCTTT.

The chain couples TRBV24-1 to TRBJ1-2; D gene unclear. Between the trimmed V and J ends, which lost 3 bases and 4 bases, there was a span of 11 bases. The CDR3 contains 14 residues. The germline CDR1 and CDR2 sequences are KGHDR and SFDVKD. CDR3 DNA sequence: TGTGCCACCAGTGATCAAAGACCGCCCTATGGCTACACCTTC. It translates to CATSDQRPPYGYTF.

The chain uses TRBV28 and TRBJ1-5; D not resolved. The germline CDR1 and CDR2 sequences are MDHEN and SYDVKM. V lost 7 bases to trimming and J lost 4 bases, with 11 bases between them. This CDR3 contains 13 residues. The CDR3 is CASKTSWNQPQHF. The CDR3 DNA is TGTGCCAGCAAGACCTCCTGGAATCAGCCCCAGCATTTT.